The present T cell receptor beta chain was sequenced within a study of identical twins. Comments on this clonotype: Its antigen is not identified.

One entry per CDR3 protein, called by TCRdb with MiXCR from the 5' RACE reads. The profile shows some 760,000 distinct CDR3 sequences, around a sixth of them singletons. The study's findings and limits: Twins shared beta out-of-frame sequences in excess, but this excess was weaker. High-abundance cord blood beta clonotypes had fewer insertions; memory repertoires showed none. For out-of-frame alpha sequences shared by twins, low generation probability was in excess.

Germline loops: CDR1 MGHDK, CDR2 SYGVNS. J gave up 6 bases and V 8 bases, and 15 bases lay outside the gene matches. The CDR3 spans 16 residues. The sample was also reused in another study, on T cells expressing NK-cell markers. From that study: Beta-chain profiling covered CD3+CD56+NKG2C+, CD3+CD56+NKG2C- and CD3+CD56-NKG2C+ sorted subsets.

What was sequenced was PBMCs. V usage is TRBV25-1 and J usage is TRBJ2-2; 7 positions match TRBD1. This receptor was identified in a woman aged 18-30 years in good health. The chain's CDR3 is CASGRGQRLEAGELFF. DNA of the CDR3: TGTGCCAGCGGACGGGGACAGCGGCTGGAAGCCGGGGAGCTGTTTTTT.